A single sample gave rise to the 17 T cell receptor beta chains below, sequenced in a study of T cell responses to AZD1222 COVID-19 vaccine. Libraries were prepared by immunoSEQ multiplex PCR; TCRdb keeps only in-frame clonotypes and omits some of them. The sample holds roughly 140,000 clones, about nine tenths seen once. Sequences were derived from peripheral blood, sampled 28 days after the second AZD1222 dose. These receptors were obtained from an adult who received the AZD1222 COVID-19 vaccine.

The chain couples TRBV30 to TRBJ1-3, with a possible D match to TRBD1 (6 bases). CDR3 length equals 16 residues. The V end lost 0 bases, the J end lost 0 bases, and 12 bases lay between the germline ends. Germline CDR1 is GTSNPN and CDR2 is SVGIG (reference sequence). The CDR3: CAWSVGGQTSGNTIYF. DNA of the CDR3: TGTGCCTGGAGTGTGGGCGGACAGACCTCTGGAAACACCATATATTTT.

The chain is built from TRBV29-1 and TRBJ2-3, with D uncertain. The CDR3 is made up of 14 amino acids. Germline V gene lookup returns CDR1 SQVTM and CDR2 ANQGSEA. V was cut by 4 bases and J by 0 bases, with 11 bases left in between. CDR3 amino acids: CSVVVVLSTDTQYF. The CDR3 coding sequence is TGCAGCGTTGTCGTTGTGTTAAGCACAGATACGCAGTATTTT.

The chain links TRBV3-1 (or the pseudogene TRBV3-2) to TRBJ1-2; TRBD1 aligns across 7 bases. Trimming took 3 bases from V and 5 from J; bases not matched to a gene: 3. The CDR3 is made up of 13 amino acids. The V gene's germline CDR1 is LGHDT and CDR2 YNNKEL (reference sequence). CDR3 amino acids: CASSQDRIYGYTF. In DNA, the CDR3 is TGTGCCAGCAGCCAGGACAGGATTTATGGCTACACCTTC.

CDR3 nucleotides: TGTGCCAGCAGCCGGAATGGGCAGGCTAACTATGGCTACACCTTC. Amino acids: CASSRNGQANYGYTF. This chain connects TRBV3-1 (or the pseudogene TRBV3-2) to TRBJ1-2; D call uncertain. V shed 4 bases and J shed 0 bases, with 12 bases lying between them. Germline V CDR1 and CDR2: LGHDT, YNNKEL (reference sequence). This CDR3 has 15 residues.

CDR3 bases: TGTGCCAGCAGCCAAGGTGTGACAAAGAACACTGAAGCTTTCTTT. Amino acid sequence: CASSQGVTKNTEAFF. This rearrangement joins TRBV3-1 (or the pseudogene TRBV3-2) to TRBJ1-1; D remains unclear. The CDR3 runs to 15 residues. Germline V gene lookup returns CDR1 LGHDT and CDR2 YNNKEL (reference sequence). V lost 1 base, J lost 1 base, and 10 bases lay in between.

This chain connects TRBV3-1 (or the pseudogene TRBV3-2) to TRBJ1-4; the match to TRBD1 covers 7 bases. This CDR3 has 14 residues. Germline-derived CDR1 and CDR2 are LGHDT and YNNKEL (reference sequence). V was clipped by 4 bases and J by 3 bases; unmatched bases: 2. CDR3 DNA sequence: TGTGCCAGCAGCCTGACAGGGCCTAATGAAAAACTGTTTTTT. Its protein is CASSLTGPNEKLFF.

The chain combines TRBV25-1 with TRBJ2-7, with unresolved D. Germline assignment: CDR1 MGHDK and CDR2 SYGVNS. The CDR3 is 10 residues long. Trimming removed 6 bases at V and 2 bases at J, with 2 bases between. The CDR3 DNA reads TGTGCCAGCAGCGCCTACGAGCAGTACTTC. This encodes CASSAYEQYF.

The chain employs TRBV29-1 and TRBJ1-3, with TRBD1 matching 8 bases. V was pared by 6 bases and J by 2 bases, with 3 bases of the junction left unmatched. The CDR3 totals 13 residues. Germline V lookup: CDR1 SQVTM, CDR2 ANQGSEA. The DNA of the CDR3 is TGCAGCGTGACAGGGGCCACTGGAAACACCATATATTTT. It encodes CSVTGATGNTIYF.

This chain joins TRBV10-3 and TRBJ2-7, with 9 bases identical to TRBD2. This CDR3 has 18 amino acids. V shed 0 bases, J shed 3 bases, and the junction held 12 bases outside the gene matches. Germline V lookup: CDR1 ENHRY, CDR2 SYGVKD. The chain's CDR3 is CAISESTMTSGKYYEQYF. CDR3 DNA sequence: TGTGCCATCAGTGAGTCTACAATGACTAGCGGAAAGTACTACGAGCAGTACTTC.

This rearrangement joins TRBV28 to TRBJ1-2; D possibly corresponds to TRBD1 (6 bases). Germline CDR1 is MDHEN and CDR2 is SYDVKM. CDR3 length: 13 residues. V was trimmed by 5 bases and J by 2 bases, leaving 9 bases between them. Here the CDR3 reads CASSRGQNYGYTF. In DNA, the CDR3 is TGTGCCAGCAGTCGTGGACAGAACTATGGCTACACCTTC.

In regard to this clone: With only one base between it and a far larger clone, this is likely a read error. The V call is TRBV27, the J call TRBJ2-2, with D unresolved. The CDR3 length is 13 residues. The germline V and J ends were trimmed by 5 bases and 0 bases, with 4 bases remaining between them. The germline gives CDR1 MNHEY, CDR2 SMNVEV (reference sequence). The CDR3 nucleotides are TGTGCCAGCAGTGTCTCGAACACCGGGGAGCTGTTTTTT. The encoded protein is CASSVSNTGELFF.

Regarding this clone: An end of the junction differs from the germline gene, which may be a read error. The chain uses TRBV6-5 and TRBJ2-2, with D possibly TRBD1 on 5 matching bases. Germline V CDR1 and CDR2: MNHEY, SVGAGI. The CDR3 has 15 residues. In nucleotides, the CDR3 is TGTGCCAGCACTTACGGAAGGGGTGAGACCGGGGAGCTGTTTTTT. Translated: CASTYGRGETGELFF.

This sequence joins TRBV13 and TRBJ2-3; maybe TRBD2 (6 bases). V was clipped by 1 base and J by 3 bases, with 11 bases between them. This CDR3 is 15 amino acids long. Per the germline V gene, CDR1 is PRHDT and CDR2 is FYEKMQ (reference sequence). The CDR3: CASSLVPSATDTQYF. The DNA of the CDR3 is TGTGCCAGCAGCTTAGTCCCTAGCGCTACAGATACGCAGTATTTT.

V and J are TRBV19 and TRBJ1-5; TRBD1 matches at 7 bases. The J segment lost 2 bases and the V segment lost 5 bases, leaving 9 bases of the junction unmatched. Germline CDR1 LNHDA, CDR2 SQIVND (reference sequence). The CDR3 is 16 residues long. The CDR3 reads CASSYRGTAGNQPQHF. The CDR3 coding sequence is TGTGCCAGTAGTTACAGGGGTACGGCTGGCAATCAGCCCCAGCATTTT.

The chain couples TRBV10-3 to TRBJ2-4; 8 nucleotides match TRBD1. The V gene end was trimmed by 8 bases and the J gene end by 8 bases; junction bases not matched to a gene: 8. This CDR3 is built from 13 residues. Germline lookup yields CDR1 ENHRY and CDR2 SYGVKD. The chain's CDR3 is CAISGGARDIQYF. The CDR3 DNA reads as TGTGCCATCTCAGGGGGCGCGAGGGACATTCAGTACTTC.

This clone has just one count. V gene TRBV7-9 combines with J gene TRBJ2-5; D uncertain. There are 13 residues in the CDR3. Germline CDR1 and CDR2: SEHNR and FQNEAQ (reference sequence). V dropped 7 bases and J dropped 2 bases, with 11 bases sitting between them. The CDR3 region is CASTQPGQETQYF. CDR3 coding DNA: TGTGCCAGCACCCAACCCGGTCAAGAGACCCAGTACTTC.

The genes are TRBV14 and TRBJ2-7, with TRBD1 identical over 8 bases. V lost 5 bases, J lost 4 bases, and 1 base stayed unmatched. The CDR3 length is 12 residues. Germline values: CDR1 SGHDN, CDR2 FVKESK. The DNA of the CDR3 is TGTGCCAGCAGCTGGACAGGGTACGAGCAGTACTTC. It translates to CASSWTGYEQYF.